This TCR beta chain derives from a study of cytomegalovirus exposure and HLA in healthy donors. Study at large: The 550 to 800 first-cohort repertoires and the 110 or so validation repertoires shared the same platform, a later analysis reported. Notes on the study in general: Specificity of a few CMV-associated chains for CMV antigens was verified in vitro. For most TCR sequences rarity was the rule, although some public TCRs occurred in many donors. Clusters of TCRs from the first cohort tended to co-occur in the approximately 130 validation repertoires (as a later analysis found).

About this clone: Antigen: not known.

The CDR3 sequence is 11 residues long. With 4 bases removed from V and 2 bases from J, the gap between germline ends came to 3 bases. Per germline, CDR1 SGHVS and CDR2 FQNEAQ. Clones were sequenced by immunoSEQ multiplex PCR, and TCRdb holds only the in-frame ones, with some missing. The data hold around 260,000 clones, with about 90% observed a single time. J is TRBJ2-7 and V is TRBV7-8; D is unclear. The material sequenced was PBMCs. The TCR originated in a woman in her twenties or thirties in good health and CMV-seronegative. Here the CDR3 reads CASSSTYEQYF. The CDR3 bases are TGTGCCAGCAGCTCAACCTACGAGCAGTACTTC.